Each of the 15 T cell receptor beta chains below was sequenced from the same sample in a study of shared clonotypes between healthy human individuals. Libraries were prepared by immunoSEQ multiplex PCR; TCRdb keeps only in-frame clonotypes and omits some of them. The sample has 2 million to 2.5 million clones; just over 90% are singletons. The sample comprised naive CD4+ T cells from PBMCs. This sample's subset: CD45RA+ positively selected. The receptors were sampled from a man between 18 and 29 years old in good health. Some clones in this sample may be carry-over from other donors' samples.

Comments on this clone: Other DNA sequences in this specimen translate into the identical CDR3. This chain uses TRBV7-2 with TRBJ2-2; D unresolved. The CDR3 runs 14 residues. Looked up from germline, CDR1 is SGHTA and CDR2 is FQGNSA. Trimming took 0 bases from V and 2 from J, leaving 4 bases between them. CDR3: CASSLAPNTGELFF. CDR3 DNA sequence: TGTGCCAGCAGCTTAGCGCCAAACACCGGGGAGCTGTTTTTT.

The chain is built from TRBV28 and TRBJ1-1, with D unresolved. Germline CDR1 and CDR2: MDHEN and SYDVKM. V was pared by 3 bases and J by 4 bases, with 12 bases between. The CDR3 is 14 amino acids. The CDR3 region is CASSFPWPGTEAFF. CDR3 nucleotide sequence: TGTGCCAGCAGTTTCCCCTGGCCGGGCACTGAAGCTTTCTTT.

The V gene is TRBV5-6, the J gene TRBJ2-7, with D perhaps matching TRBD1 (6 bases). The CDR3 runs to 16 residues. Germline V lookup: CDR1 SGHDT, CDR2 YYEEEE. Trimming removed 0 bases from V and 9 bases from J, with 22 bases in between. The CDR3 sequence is CASSLAEGTRPSWQYF. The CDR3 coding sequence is TGTGCCAGCAGCTTGGCCGAGGGGACACGACCCTCATGGCAGTACTTC.

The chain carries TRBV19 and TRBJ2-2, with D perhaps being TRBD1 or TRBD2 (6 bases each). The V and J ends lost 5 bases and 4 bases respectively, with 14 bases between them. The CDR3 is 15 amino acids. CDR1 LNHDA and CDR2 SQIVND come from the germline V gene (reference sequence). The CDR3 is CASSRLEGVTGELFF. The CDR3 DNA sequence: TGTGCCAGTAGTCGGCTGGAGGGGGTCACCGGGGAGCTGTTTTTT.

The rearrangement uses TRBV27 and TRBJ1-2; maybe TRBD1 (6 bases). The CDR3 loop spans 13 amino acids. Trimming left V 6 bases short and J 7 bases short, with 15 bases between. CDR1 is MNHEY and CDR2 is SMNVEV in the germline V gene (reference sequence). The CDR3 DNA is TGTGCCAGCAGACAGGGTTTTGTAGGTGGCTACACCTTC. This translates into CASRQGFVGGYTF.

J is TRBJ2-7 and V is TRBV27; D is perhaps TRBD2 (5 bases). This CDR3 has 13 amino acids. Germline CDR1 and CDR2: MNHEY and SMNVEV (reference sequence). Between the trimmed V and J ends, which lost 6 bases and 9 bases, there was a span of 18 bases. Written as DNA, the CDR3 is TGTGCCAGCAGCCCGGACGGGTACGAGGGGCAGTACTTC. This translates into CASSPDGYEGQYF.

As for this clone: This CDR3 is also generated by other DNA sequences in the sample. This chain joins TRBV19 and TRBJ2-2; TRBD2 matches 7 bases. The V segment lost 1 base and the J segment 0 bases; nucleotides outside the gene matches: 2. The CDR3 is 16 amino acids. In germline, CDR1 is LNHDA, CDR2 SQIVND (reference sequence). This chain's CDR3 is CASSIVGRANTGELFF. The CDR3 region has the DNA TGTGCCAGTAGTATAGTTGGGAGGGCGAACACCGGGGAGCTGTTTTTT. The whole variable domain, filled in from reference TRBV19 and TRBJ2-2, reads DGGITQSPKYLFRKEGQNVTLSCEQNLNHDAMYWYRQDPGQGLRLIYYSQIVNDFQKGDIAEGYSVSREKKESFPLTVTSAQKNPTAFYLCASSIVGRANTGELFFGEGSRLTVL.

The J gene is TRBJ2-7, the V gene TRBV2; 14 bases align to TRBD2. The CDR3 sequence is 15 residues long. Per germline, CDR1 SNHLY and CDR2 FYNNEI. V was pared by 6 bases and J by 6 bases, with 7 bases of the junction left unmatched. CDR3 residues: CASSDPGLAGAEQYF. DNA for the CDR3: TGTGCCAGCAGCGACCCGGGACTAGCGGGAGCCGAGCAGTACTTC.

This chain's CDR3 is CASSLTSLSGANVLTF. The CDR3 region has the DNA TGTGCCAGCAGTTTGACCTCTCTCTCTGGGGCCAACGTCCTGACTTTC. J is TRBJ2-6 and V is TRBV28; D not certain. CDR1 is MDHEN and CDR2 is SYDVKM in the germline V gene. The CDR3 is made up of 16 amino acids. V was cut by 3 bases and J by 0 bases, with 9 bases left in between.

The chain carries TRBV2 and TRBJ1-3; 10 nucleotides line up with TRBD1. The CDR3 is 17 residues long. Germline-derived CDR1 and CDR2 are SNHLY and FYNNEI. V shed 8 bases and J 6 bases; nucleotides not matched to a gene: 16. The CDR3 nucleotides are TGTGCCAGCTCTATTCACCGGGACAGGGGCACCATAAACACCATATATTTT. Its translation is CASSIHRDRGTINTIYF. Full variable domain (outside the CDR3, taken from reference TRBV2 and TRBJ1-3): EPEVTQTPSHQVTQMGQEVILRCVPISNHLYFYWYRQILGQKVEFLVSFYNNEISEKSEIFDDQFSVERPDGSNFTLKIRSTKLEDSAMYFCASSIHRDRGTINTIYFGEGSWLTVV.

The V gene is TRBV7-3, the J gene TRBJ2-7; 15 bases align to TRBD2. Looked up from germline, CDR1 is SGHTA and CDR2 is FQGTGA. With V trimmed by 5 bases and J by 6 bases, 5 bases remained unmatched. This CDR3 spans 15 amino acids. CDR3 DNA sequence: TGTGCCAGCAGCGCCAGGACTAGCGGGAGGGCCGAGCAGTACTTC. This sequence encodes CASSARTSGRAEQYF.

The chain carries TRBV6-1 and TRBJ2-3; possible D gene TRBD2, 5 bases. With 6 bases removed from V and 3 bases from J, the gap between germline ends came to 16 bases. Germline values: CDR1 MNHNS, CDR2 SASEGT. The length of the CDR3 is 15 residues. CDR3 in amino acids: CASRTGKAGTDTQYF. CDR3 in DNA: TGTGCCAGCAGGACCGGGAAGGCCGGGACAGATACGCAGTATTTT.

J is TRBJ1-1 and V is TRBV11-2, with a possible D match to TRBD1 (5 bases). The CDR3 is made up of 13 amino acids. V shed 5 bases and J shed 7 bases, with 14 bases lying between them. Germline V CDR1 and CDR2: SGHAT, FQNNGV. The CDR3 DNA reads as TGTGCCAGCAGCCCGGACCCGGGGGGTGAAGCTTTCTTT. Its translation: CASSPDPGGEAFF.

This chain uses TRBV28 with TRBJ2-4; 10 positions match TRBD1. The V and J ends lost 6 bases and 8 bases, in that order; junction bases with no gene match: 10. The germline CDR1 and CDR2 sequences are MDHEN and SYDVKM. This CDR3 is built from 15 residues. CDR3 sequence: CASRTPGQGSDIQYF. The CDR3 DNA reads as TGTGCCAGCAGAACCCCGGGACAGGGGTCGGACATTCAGTACTTC.

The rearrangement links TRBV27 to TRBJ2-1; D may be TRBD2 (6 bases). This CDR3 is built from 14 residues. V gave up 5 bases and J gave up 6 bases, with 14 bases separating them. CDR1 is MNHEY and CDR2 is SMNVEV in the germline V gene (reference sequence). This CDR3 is CASSNRLVSNEQFF. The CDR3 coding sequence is TGTGCCAGCAGTAATCGACTAGTTTCCAATGAGCAGTTCTTC.